This T cell receptor (beta chain) was identified in a study of T cells in Graves' hyperthyroidism and ophthalmopathy. The study left out patients who had uncontrolled infection, other autoimmune disease, pregnancy or lactation. Blood was obtained at the first hyperthyroidism diagnosis, which preceded any ophthalmopathy symptoms. The authors took PBMCs from 8 to 10 ml fresh peripheral blood. The table lists this clonotype with a few counts. CDR1 is MNHGY and CDR2 is SVAAGI in the germline V gene. Trimming cost V 3 bases and J 0 bases, with 8 bases left between them. The CDR3 is 14 amino acids. There were TCR beta CDR3 regions amplified from RNA transcripts. Initially, a first-round RT-PCR of the TCR CDR3 employed the HTBI primer set. TCRdb re-derived calls from the multiplex PCR reads in MiXCR, one entry per CDR3 protein. The sample carries 690,000 or so distinct CDR3 sequences, over 15% recorded once.

Sequenced input: blood. This sequence originates from a woman aged 45 to 65 with Graves' hyperthyroidism that later progressed to Graves' ophthalmopathy. The chain recombines TRBV6-9 with TRBJ1-1, with D perhaps matching TRBD1 (5 bases). The CDR3 is CASSYRAMNTEAFF. In DNA form, the CDR3 reads TGTGCCAGCAGTTACAGGGCCATGAACACTGAAGCTTTCTTT.